The text below deals with one TCR beta chain. There is no known antigen for this receptor. Per-base quality was not reported, and no clone a single base away is much larger than it. Sequences ENHRY (CDR1) and SYGVKD (CDR2) are obtained from the germline V gene. The junction shows trimming of 5 bases on V and 4 bases on J, and the gene matches do not reach 15 bases of it. From the cysteine up to the phenylalanine, the CDR3 has a length of 20 residues. CDR3 DNA only is kept here, 60 bases in frame from base 1. This sample is drawn from a study of blood T cell repertoires in COVID-19 (dated by TCRdb to about 2020). For context, the study as a whole: Samples from collaborators originated in the United States, Italy and Spain and spanned both the acute and convalescent phases of COVID-19. Nearly every sample came with metadata listing a de-identified subject ID, COVID-19 status, age in years and sex. The material from the prospective study consisted of cDNA or gDNA derived from T cells, B-cell-depleted T cells, or PBMCs. The repertoires were made available in a free public database intended to serve as a resource for research on the immune response to SARS-CoV-2. Subjects who had been exposed to COVID-19, were actively infected with it, or had recovered from it provided the deeply sampled blood TCRbeta repertoires that made up the dataset. Samples came from the ongoing ImmuneRACE study (first 160 participants) plus 1,254 subjects from 6 global collaborators. Where available, HLA class I and class II types were taken from metadata supplied by the sample provider and were not determined by assay-based typing.

Summary of the overall study and its limitations: Clinical and demographic metadata were provided uncurated, with the amount varying by source and participant.

TCRbeta CDR3 regions were amplified from genomic DNA by means of the immunoSEQ Assay, a bias-controlled multiplex PCR. Per the source publication's procedure: Nucleated cell counts per sample were estimated from amplification of reference gene primers within the assay. To quantify the absolute abundance of each unique TCRbeta CDR3 rearrangement, sequence reads were collapsed and filtered. Productive Simpson clonality was computed per sample as the square root of Simpson's diversity index over productive rearrangements. Here the immuneACCESS table is served through TCRdb, limited to in-frame sequences with V and J called. Missing clones are a known gap in these copies; in checked studies unresolved V genes cover under half, and the rest lacks a known reason. From that table come the V and J calls and clone size; the DNA was used to work out D and trimming. This sample lists some 190,000 clones; 85% to 90% were detected once. Clones ranked in the top ten supply around 1.4% of the sample.

Collaborating institutions collected whole blood in K2EDTA tubes following their own protocols. For TCRbeta analysis, collaborator samples were shipped as frozen whole blood, as isolated PBMCs, or as DNA extracted from either sample type. Material for sequencing was peripheral blood. The chain is assembled from TRBV10-3 and TRBJ2-2; 14 of the junction bases match TRBD2. The sequence was collected from a man aged 18 to 30 with active or convalescent COVID-19. The DNA reads TGTGCCATCAGTCTGATAAAGGGACTAGCGGGAGTGAGTGGCACCGGGGAGCTGTTTTTT. It is translated as CAISLIKGLAGVSGTGELFF.